A selection of T cell receptor beta chains follows, all from one sample in a study of T cell repertoires in cytomegalovirus infection. From the reads, TCRdb called clonotypes with MiXCR, one entry per CDR3 protein. The table lists roughly 230,000 distinct CDR3 sequences, 10% to 15% of them singletons, with 1.5% to 2% in the top ten. The sample was PBMCs. The receptors stem from a human donor in good health (CMV status not recorded). Some clones in this sample may be carry-over from other donors' samples. Both conserved end residues are part of each CDR3. The D gene is left open where the match is weak. Not all rows give a size; the values are once, few, many and, for expanded clones, a class.

CDR3 protein,CDR3 DNA,V gene,D gene,clone size,J gene
CASSFRGTPQETQYF,TGTGCCAGCAGCTTCCGAGGGACACCGCAAGAGACCCAGTACTTC,TRBV7-2,NA,many,TRBJ2-5
CASSATPVDQPQHF,TGTGCCAGCTCGGCGACACCCGTGGATCAGCCCCAGCATTTT,TRBV28,NA,many,TRBJ1-5
CASSPRRGSYEQYF,TGTGCCAGCAGCCCTCGGCGGGGGTCCTACGAGCAGTACTTC,TRBV7-9,TRBD2,many,TRBJ2-7
CASSPRTAGSPLHF,TGTGCCAGCAGCCCCCGGACAGCTGGATCACCCCTCCACTTT,TRBV7-9,NA,NA,TRBJ1-6
CASSPQEAYGYTF,TGTGCCAGTAGTCCTCAGGAGGCCTATGGCTACACCTTC,TRBV19,NA,NA,TRBJ1-2
CSAKASHSNQPQHF,TGCAGTGCTAAGGCCAGTCATAGCAATCAGCCCCAGCATTTT,TRBV20-1,NA,few,TRBJ1-5
CASSYSGAGGLDEQFF,TGTGCCAGCAGTTACTCAGGAGCGGGAGGATTGGATGAGCAGTTCTTC,TRBV6-6,TRBD2,NA,TRBJ2-1
CASISGSMNTEAFF,TGTGCCAGCATCTCGGGCAGTATGAACACTGAAGCTTTCTTT,TRBV28,NA,NA,TRBJ1-1
CASRGTYMAGELFF,TGTGCCAGCAGGGGAACATATATGGCCGGGGAGCTGTTTTTT,TRBV7-2,NA,many,TRBJ2-2
CASSFQGTGEQFF,TGTGCCAGCAGCTTCCAGGGTACGGGTGAGCAGTTCTTC,TRBV7-9,NA,many,TRBJ2-1
CASRQGAGTGELFF,TGTGCCAGCCGACAGGGGGCGGGCACCGGGGAGCTGTTTTTT,TRBV7-8,TRBD1,many,TRBJ2-2
CASSFSGDGTDTQYF,TGTGCCAGCAGCTTTAGTGGGGACGGGACAGATACGCAGTATTTT,TRBV7-9,NA,many,TRBJ2-3
CASSTGSLNQPQHF,TGCGCCAGCAGTACCGGGAGCCTGAATCAGCCCCAGCATTTT,TRBV5-1,NA,NA,TRBJ1-5
CASSKAPDRDEQYF,TGTGCCAGCAGTAAGGCCCCAGATAGAGACGAGCAGTACTTC,TRBV6-1,NA,medium-sized,TRBJ2-7
CASSTGQGTYNSPLHF,TGTGCCAGCAGCACCGGACAGGGGACCTATAATTCACCCCTCCACTTT,TRBV5-6,TRBD1,many,TRBJ1-6
CASSPNPARGSNEQFF,TGTGCCAGCAGCCCCAACCCTGCGCGGGGGAGTAATGAGCAGTTCTTC,TRBV7-3,TRBD2,many,TRBJ2-1
CASSQRRGQGEQFF,TGTGCCAGCAGCCAGCGGCGGGGGCAGGGTGAGCAGTTCTTC,TRBV3-1,NA,few,TRBJ2-1
CASTLLGVVGNTEAFF,TGTGCCAGCACCCTGCTCGGGGTCGTTGGGAACACTGAAGCTTTCTTT,TRBV6-1,NA,many,TRBJ1-1
CASSLPGQVSEQYF,TGTGCCAGCAGCTTACCGGGGCAGGTCAGCGAGCAGTACTTC,TRBV7-2,NA,many,TRBJ2-7
CASSHPRVRGTYEQYF,TGTGCCAGCAGCCACCCGAGGGTGCGGGGGACCTACGAGCAGTACTTC,TRBV28,TRBD2,many,TRBJ2-7
CASSIQRGRQETQYF,TGTGCCAGTAGTATCCAGCGGGGGCGTCAAGAGACCCAGTACTTC,TRBV19,TRBD2,many,TRBJ2-5
CSVEDLRGSSEAFF,TGCAGCGTTGAAGATCTTAGGGGGAGCTCCGAAGCTTTCTTT,TRBV29-1,NA,NA,TRBJ1-1
CASSFREQFF,TGTGCCAGCAGTTTTAGAGAGCAGTTCTTC,TRBV28,NA,NA,TRBJ2-1
CASSPLGANGEQYF,TGTGCCAGCAGTCCCCTGGGGGCAAACGGCGAGCAGTACTTC,TRBV6-1,NA,many,TRBJ2-7